The 27 T cell receptor beta chains below all came from one sample that was sequenced in a study of cytomegalovirus exposure and HLA in healthy donors. 13 Jbeta primers and 60 Vbeta primers were used for the PCR. Measured with immunoSEQ multiplex PCR; TCRdb has only the in-frame clones, and not every one. The table lists roughly 100,000 clones, 80% of them singletons. The sample was PBMCs. The receptors originated from a man aged 25-45 years in good health and CMV-seropositive.

This chain joins TRBV2 and TRBJ1-2, with D perhaps matching TRBD1 (5 bases). The CDR3 is made up of 14 amino acids. V was trimmed by 3 bases and J by 8 bases, leaving 16 bases between them. CDR1 is SNHLY and CDR2 is FYNNEI in the germline V gene. CDR3 amino acids: CASSDRGGTRGYTF. CDR3 sequence (DNA): TGTGCCAGCAGTGATCGGGGCGGGACTCGGGGCTACACCTTC. Variable domain in full (rest from reference TRBV2 and TRBJ1-2): EPEVTQTPSHQVTQMGQEVILRCVPISNHLYFYWYRQILGQKVEFLVSFYNNEISEKSEIFDDQFSVERPDGSNFTLKIRSTKLEDSAMYFCASSDRGGTRGYTFGSGTRLTVV.

The chain links TRBV4-1 to TRBJ1-4, with 7 bases identical to TRBD1. Trimming took 1 base from V and 1 from J; bases not matched to a gene: 9. CDR3 length: 18 residues. Germline V gene sequence: CDR1 MGHRA, CDR2 YSYEKL. The CDR3 here is CASSQGMSGDRTNEKLFF. Here the CDR3 DNA reads TGCGCCAGCAGCCAAGGAATGTCAGGGGACAGAACTAATGAAAAACTGTTTTTT.

This clone was recorded a few times. The gene calls are TRBV5-1 and TRBJ2-5, with TRBD2 matching over 7 bases. The DNA end is more similar to TRBJ2-7, so the J call may be wrong. There are 13 residues in the CDR3. Germline V lookup: CDR1 SGHRS, CDR2 YFSETQ. Written as DNA, the CDR3 is TGCGCCAGCGCCCGGGGGGAGCGCTACGAGCAGTACTTC. It is translated as CASARGERYEQYF.

The genes are TRBV5-1 and TRBJ1-2; 8 bases map to TRBD1. The length of the CDR3 is 14 residues. With V trimmed by 5 bases and J by 8 bases, 11 bases remained unmatched. Looked up from germline, CDR1 is SGHRS and CDR2 is YFSETQ. CDR3 region: CASSSSDRERGYTF. In DNA form, the CDR3 reads TGCGCCAGCAGTTCGTCGGACAGGGAGCGGGGCTACACCTTC.

This chain joins TRBV21-1 and TRBJ2-4; the DNA was not compared with TRBD2, the D call given in the table. TRBV21-1 is a listed pseudogene. This CDR3 contains 19 residues. CDR3 residues: CATPAGVRPIGLAKNIQYF. CDR3 nucleotides: TGTGCCACCCCCGCGGGGGTGAGACCAATCGGGCTAGCCAAAAACATTCAGTACTTC.

The V and J genes are TRBV6-1 and TRBJ2-1; TRBD2 is a possible D gene (5 bases). The CDR3 totals 15 residues. Trimming left V 9 bases short and J 0 bases short, with 15 bases between. Germline lookup yields CDR1 MNHNS and CDR2 SASEGT. Here the CDR3 reads CASVMDSSSYNEQFF. The CDR3 DNA sequence: TGTGCCAGTGTAATGGACTCAAGCTCCTACAATGAGCAGTTCTTC.

The gene calls are TRBV5-8 and TRBJ1-2; 7 bases are a match to TRBD1. Unmatched junction bases numbered 6, after V lost 4 bases and J lost 6 bases. The CDR3 consists of 13 residues. Germline CDR1 SGHTS, CDR2 YDEGEE. The CDR3, as DNA: TGTGCCAGCAGCCGACAGGGAATGGATGGCTACACCTTC. Protein sequence: CASSRQGMDGYTF.

The chain employs TRBV6-5 and TRBJ2-7, with 9 bases aligning to TRBD1. The junction had 4 bases not matched to a gene; V was cut back by 0 bases and J by 4 bases. The germline V gene encodes CDR1 MNHEY and CDR2 SVGAGI. CDR3 length equals 15 residues. The CDR3 spells CASSYSGDREYEQYF. In nucleotides, the CDR3 is TGTGCCAGCAGTTACTCAGGGGACAGGGAGTACGAGCAGTACTTC.

The gene calls are TRBV7-9 and TRBJ2-6, with D maybe TRBD1 (6 bases). V dropped 1 base and J dropped 0 bases, with 7 bases sitting between them. Germline CDR1 SEHNR, CDR2 FQNEAQ (reference sequence). This CDR3 is built from 16 residues. The CDR3: CASSLEGGSGANVLTF. CDR3 DNA sequence: TGTGCCAGCAGCTTAGAAGGGGGCTCTGGGGCCAACGTCCTGACTTTC.

V is TRBV5-1 and J is TRBJ2-1; 15 bases agree with TRBD2. V shed 0 bases and J 4 bases; nucleotides not matched to a gene: 8. Germline V lookup: CDR1 SGHRS, CDR2 YFSETQ. The CDR3 consists of 19 residues. DNA of the CDR3: TGCGCCAGCAGCTTGGAAGGACTAGCGGGGGGGCGATTTTACAATGAGCAGTTCTTC. Its protein product is CASSLEGLAGGRFYNEQFF. The whole variable domain, remainder taken from reference TRBV5-1 and TRBJ2-1, is KAGVTQTPRYLIKTRGQQVTLSCSPISGHRSVSWYQQTPGQGLQFLFEYFSETQRNKGNFPGRFSGRQFSNSRSEMNVSTLELGDSALYLCASSLEGLAGGRFYNEQFFGPGTRLTVL.

Here the CDR3 reads CASSLRDRGEYSNQPQHF. As DNA, the CDR3 is TGTGCCAGCAGCCTCCGGGACAGGGGGGAGTATAGCAATCAGCCCCAGCATTTT. The chain recombines TRBV9 with TRBJ1-5; 11 nucleotides line up with TRBD1. Germline V gives CDR1 SGDLS, CDR2 YYNGEE. The CDR3 sequence is 18 residues long. V was pared by 4 bases and J by 0 bases, with 9 bases of the junction left unmatched.

This clone was seen once. The chain couples TRBV19 to TRBJ1-6, with TRBD1 matching over 10 bases. Germline values: CDR1 LNHDA, CDR2 SQIVND (reference sequence). The J segment lost 2 bases and the V segment lost 6 bases, leaving 4 bases of the junction unmatched. There are 16 residues in the CDR3. This CDR3 reads CASRPGQGPYNSPLHF. Written as DNA, the CDR3 is TGTGCCAGTAGACCGGGACAGGGGCCCTATAATTCACCCCTCCACTTT.

As for this clone: Additional DNA sequences in this sample encode the identical CDR3. The V and J genes are TRBV7-2 and TRBJ2-7; D uncertain. The CDR3 is made up of 11 amino acids. V lost 4 bases, J lost 2 bases, and 3 bases lay in between. Germline V gene sequence: CDR1 SGHTA, CDR2 FQGNSA. This CDR3 reads CASSSAYEQYF. The CDR3 DNA follows: TGTGCCAGCAGCTCGGCCTACGAGCAGTACTTC.

The rearrangement links TRBV5-1 to TRBJ2-1; 7 bases fit TRBD2. With V trimmed by 2 bases and J by 0 bases, 11 bases remained unmatched. CDR3 length: 18 amino acids. Germline V gives CDR1 SGHRS, CDR2 YFSETQ. CDR3 sequence: CASSFYSGATFSYNEQFF. For the CDR3, the DNA is TGCGCCAGCAGCTTTTACAGCGGGGCTACCTTCTCCTACAATGAGCAGTTCTTC.

The chain has TRBV27 and TRBJ1-1, with a possible D match to TRBD1 (6 bases). The ends were cut back, 5 bases at V and 6 bases at J, with 16 bases in the middle. Germline lookup yields CDR1 MNHEY and CDR2 SMNVEV (reference sequence). The CDR3 runs 14 residues. The CDR3 nucleotides are TGTGCCAGCAGTCCCACCACAGGGTATCCTGAAGCTTTCTTT. Translating gives CASSPTTGYPEAFF.

The rearrangement joins TRBV5-3 to TRBJ1-5; D is undetermined. TRBV5-3 is sorted into the ORF group, with uncertain function. This CDR3 has 21 amino acids. V lost 1 base and J lost 0, with 26 bases in between. CDR3 sequence (DNA): TGTGCCAGAAGCTTGATAACCCTCGTCGGGCAGGAGGTTTTTAGCAATCAGCCCCAGCATTTT. As protein: CARSLITLVGQEVFSNQPQHF.

This clone was detected a few times. The chain has TRBV5-1 and TRBJ2-2, with D possibly TRBD2 on 6 matching bases. CDR1 and CDR2 (germline): SGHRS, YFSETQ. The V and J ends lost 4 bases and 2 bases respectively, with 12 bases between them. The CDR3 extends over 15 amino acids. CDR3 amino acids: CASSVPGLNTGELFF. The DNA of the CDR3 is TGCGCCAGCAGCGTGCCGGGACTTAACACCGGGGAGCTGTTTTTT.

This clone occurred a few times. This chain uses TRBV19 with TRBJ2-1; TRBD1 is a possible D gene (5 bases). Germline V gives CDR1 LNHDA, CDR2 SQIVND (reference sequence). The CDR3 consists of 14 residues. Trimming pared 5 bases from V and 1 base from J, leaving 9 bases between. In nucleotides, the CDR3 is TGTGCCAGTAGTCCCGCAGGGTCCTACAATGAGCAGTTCTTC. As protein: CASSPAGSYNEQFF. Full variable domain (missing parts from reference TRBV19 and TRBJ2-1): DGGITQSPKYLFRKEGQNVTLSCEQNLNHDAMYWYRQDPGQGLRLIYYSQIVNDFQKGDIAEGYSVSREKKESFPLTVTSAQKNPTAFYLCASSPAGSYNEQFFGPGTRLTVL.

This clone is a singleton in its sample. The V call is TRBV19, the J call TRBJ1-1; D is possibly TRBD1 (5 bases). Germline V lookup: CDR1 LNHDA, CDR2 SQIVND (reference sequence). The CDR3 extends over 14 amino acids. The V gene lost 3 bases and the J gene lost 5 bases, with 13 bases spanning the gap. CDR3 sequence: CASSIAGRQTEAFF. The DNA for the CDR3 is TGTGCCAGTAGTATTGCCGGCAGACAGACTGAAGCTTTCTTT.

The gene calls are TRBV6-5 and TRBJ1-2; the match to TRBD1 covers 7 bases. Trimming removed 7 bases from V and 4 bases from J; junction bases left unmatched: 9. The CDR3 spans 14 residues. Germline lookup yields CDR1 MNHEY and CDR2 SVGAGI. CDR3 sequence: CASNLQGNGYGYTF. In DNA form, the CDR3 reads TGTGCCAGCAACCTACAGGGGAACGGCTATGGCTACACCTTC.

This chain links TRBV29-1 with TRBJ2-3; tentatively, D is TRBD1 (7 bases). Per the germline V gene, CDR1 is SQVTM and CDR2 is ANQGSEA. The CDR3 covers 14 residues. V was pared by 3 bases and J by 3 bases, with 13 bases between. The CDR3 DNA sequence: TGCAGCGTTGACCAGGGGGGACAGACAGATACGCAGTATTTT. Protein product: CSVDQGGQTDTQYF.

V gene TRBV6-1 combines with J gene TRBJ2-7; TRBD1 might be the D (6 bases). The CDR3 has 13 amino acids. V shed 7 bases and J shed 5 bases, with 15 bases lying between them. Germline CDR1 is MNHNS and CDR2 is SASEGT. Here the CDR3 reads CASNPRGGDEQYF. The CDR3 nucleotides are TGTGCCAGCAACCCCAGGGGTGGGGACGAGCAGTACTTC.

The chain carries TRBV18 and TRBJ2-3; tentatively, D is TRBD2 (6 bases). This CDR3 has 14 amino acids. Germline V gives CDR1 KGHSH, CDR2 LQKENI. Trimming stripped 3 bases from V and 5 bases from J, with 12 bases between. This CDR3 is CASSPRTKIDTQYF. As DNA, the CDR3 is TGTGCCAGCTCACCCCGGACTAAAATAGATACGCAGTATTTT. The entire variable domain, with the rest obtained from reference TRBV18 and TRBJ2-3, is as follows: NAGVMQNPRHLVRRRGQEARLRCSPMKGHSHVYWYRQLPEEGLKFMVYLQKENIIDESGMPKERFSAEFPKEGPSILRIQQVVRGDSAAYFCASSPRTKIDTQYFGPGTRLTVL.

The J gene is TRBJ2-1, the V gene TRBV10-3, with TRBD2 as a possible D gene (6 bases). This CDR3 is 14 amino acids long. Trimming took 8 bases from V and 7 from J, leaving 18 bases between them. Germline CDR1 reads ENHRY; CDR2 reads SYGVKD. CDR3 in amino acids: CAIGKDGEVNEQFF. DNA for the CDR3: TGTGCCATCGGCAAGGACGGGGAGGTGAATGAGCAGTTCTTC.

This clone was recorded only once. This rearrangement joins TRBV9 to TRBJ1-1, with D perhaps TRBD1 (5 bases). The germline V gene encodes CDR1 SGDLS and CDR2 YYNGEE. The V gene lost 6 bases and the J gene lost 0 bases, with 9 bases spanning the gap. This CDR3 is built from 13 residues. CDR3 sequence: CASNQGMNTEAFF. For the CDR3, the DNA is TGTGCCAGCAACCAGGGAATGAACACTGAAGCTTTCTTT.

J is TRBJ2-3 and V is TRBV6-1; 8 nucleotides agree with TRBD2. Germline loops: CDR1 MNHNS, CDR2 SASEGT. The CDR3 runs 14 residues. V lost 3 bases and J lost 2; bases outside the gene matches: 1. The CDR3 nucleotides read TGTGCCAGCAGTGACGGGGGGGCCACAGATACGCAGTATTTT. It codes for CASSDGGATDTQYF.

The CDR3 protein is CASSTGTGGITEAFF. CDR3 coding DNA: TGTGCCAGCTCGACCGGGACAGGGGGTATCACTGAAGCTTTCTTT. This chain connects TRBV18 to TRBJ1-1; 11 nucleotides line up with TRBD1. The V gene end was trimmed by 6 bases and the J gene end by 4 bases; junction bases not matched to a gene: 7. The CDR3 totals 15 residues. From germline, CDR1 is KGHSH and CDR2 LQKENI.